The 12 T cell receptor beta chains in this list originate from one sample, sequenced in a study of blood T cell repertoires in COVID-19. Here immunoSEQ multiplex PCR was the method, and the copy in TCRdb shows in-frame clones only, minus some. Among about 190,000 clones, roughly 82% were seen once, and the ten largest hold under 9.5%. What was sequenced was PBMCs or T cells enriched from blood (not recorded which). All receptors derive from a woman in her 30s who had recovered from COVID-19.

The chain uses TRBV4-1 and TRBJ1-5; possible D gene TRBD1, 6 bases. The CDR3 totals 14 residues. V shed 2 bases and J shed 5 bases, with 10 bases lying between them. Germline assignment: CDR1 MGHRA and CDR2 YSYEKL. The CDR3: CASSQLQGYQPQHF. Here the CDR3 DNA reads TGCGCCAGCAGCCAATTACAGGGATATCAGCCCCAGCATTTT.

The rearrangement joins TRBV28 to TRBJ2-2, with D perhaps matching TRBD2 (7 bases). Trimming removed 4 bases at V and 4 bases at J, with 13 bases between. This CDR3 is built from 15 residues. Germline V gives CDR1 MDHEN, CDR2 SYDVKM. The CDR3 DNA follows: TGTGCCAGCAGTTATGGGGGGGCCCTCACCGGGGAGCTGTTTTTT. As protein: CASSYGGALTGELFF.

The chain joins TRBV7-9 to TRBJ2-1; 7 nucleotides agree with TRBD2. With 5 bases clipped from V and 0 bases from J, the junction kept 1 base outside the gene matches. This CDR3 spans 14 amino acids. The germline CDR1 and CDR2 sequences are SEHNR and FQNEAQ (reference sequence). As DNA, the CDR3 is TGTGCCAGCAGCGGGAGGGACTCCTACAATGAGCAGTTCTTC. It specifies CASSGRDSYNEQFF.

The chain has TRBV28 and TRBJ2-1, with 10 bases fitting TRBD1. The V gene's germline CDR1 is MDHEN and CDR2 SYDVKM. This CDR3 comprises 14 residues. V lost 8 bases and J lost 5; bases outside the gene matches: 6. CDR3 sequence: CASSSGTGDNEQFF. In DNA form, the CDR3 reads TGTGCCAGCTCATCCGGGACAGGGGACAATGAGCAGTTCTTC.

This clone has more than one count but fewer than ten. The rearrangement links TRBV29-1 to TRBJ2-3; 9 bases align to TRBD2. In germline, CDR1 is SQVTM, CDR2 ANQGSEA. The V and J ends lost 6 bases and 1 base, in that order; junction bases with no gene match: 5. The CDR3 extends over 14 amino acids. This CDR3 is CSVAGGPGTDTQYF. CDR3 in DNA: TGCAGCGTCGCGGGAGGGCCGGGCACAGATACGCAGTATTTT.

The gene calls are TRBV5-1 and TRBJ2-5, with a possible D match to TRBD2 (6 bases). Trimming removed 6 bases at V and 2 bases at J, with 26 bases between. The CDR3 is 18 residues long. Germline CDR1 and CDR2: SGHRS and YFSETQ. The CDR3 reads CASKRRSAGTDRQETQYF. The CDR3 DNA follows: TGCGCCAGCAAAAGAAGGTCGGCGGGGACCGATCGTCAAGAGACCCAGTACTTC.

This rearrangement joins TRBV4-2 to TRBJ2-3; TRBD2 agrees at 8 bases. The CDR3 is 16 residues long. The junction had 9 bases not matched to a gene; V was cut back by 2 bases and J by 5 bases. Germline loops: CDR1 LGHNA, CDR2 YNFKEQ. CDR3 nucleotides: TGTGCCAGCAGCCAAAGATCCCCCACTAGCGGAGATACGCAGTATTTT. This translates into CASSQRSPTSGDTQYF.

In its sample, this clone was seen a few times. CDR3 loop: CASSQGDRGLSPLHF. In DNA, the CDR3 is TGCGCCAGCAGCCAGGGGGACAGGGGGCTTTCACCCCTCCACTTT. The chain combines TRBV4-1 with TRBJ1-6, with 12 bases lining up with TRBD1. Trimming took 3 bases from V and 9 from J; bases not matched to a gene: 3. CDR1 and CDR2 (germline): MGHRA, YSYEKL. This CDR3 has 15 residues.

The genes are TRBV6-4 and TRBJ2-1; 11 bases are shared with TRBD2. This CDR3 has 16 residues. Germline loops: CDR1 MRHNA, CDR2 SNTAGT. V lost 2 bases to trimming and J lost 5 bases; unmatched junction nucleotides: 5. CDR3 in DNA: TGTGCCAGCAGTGACACGGCGGGACTAGCGGACAATGAGCAGTTCTTC. Its protein product is CASSDTAGLADNEQFF.

The rearrangement joins TRBV27 to TRBJ2-3; the D gene is possibly TRBD1 (5 bases). Per the germline V gene, CDR1 is MNHEY and CDR2 is SMNVEV (reference sequence). The V end was cut by 0 bases, the J end by 2 bases, with 9 bases between. CDR3 length equals 15 residues. Here the CDR3 reads CASSLSGLLTDTQYF. The CDR3 bases are TGTGCCAGCAGTTTATCGGGGCTACTCACAGATACGCAGTATTTT.

This clone was seen only once. J is TRBJ2-7 and V is TRBV18, with 8 bases that match TRBD2. Losses at the gene ends were 3 bases for V and 4 bases for J; bases not matched to a gene: 5. The germline V gene encodes CDR1 KGHSH and CDR2 LQKENI. The CDR3 runs 14 residues. DNA for the CDR3: TGTGCCAGCTCACCGGCGGGAGGCTTTTACGAGCAGTACTTC. Residues: CASSPAGGFYEQYF.

The gene calls are TRBV4-1 and TRBJ2-5, with D tentatively TRBD1 (5 bases). CDR3 size: 14 residues. Germline V gene sequence: CDR1 MGHRA, CDR2 YSYEKL. Trimming left V 0 bases short and J 5 bases short, with 10 bases between. CDR3 nucleotide sequence: TGCGCCAGCAGCCAAGATGGGGCGACGGAGACCCAGTACTTC. Translating it yields CASSQDGATETQYF.